Listed here are 7 T cell receptor beta chains from one sample, sequenced in a study of tumor-infiltrating lymphocytes in oesophageal squamous cell carcinoma. TCRdb reanalysed the PCR reads using MiXCR and keeps one entry per CDR3 protein. The sample includes about 3,700 distinct CDR3 sequences, 13% to 15% seen only once; the top ten take roughly 21%. The sample was esophageal tumor tissue. These receptor sequences come from a male donor with esophageal squamous cell carcinoma.

This clonotype is termed large (0.1 to 1%). The J gene is TRBJ2-6, the V gene TRBV7-8, with unresolved D. Germline lookup yields CDR1 SGHVS and CDR2 FQNEAQ. This CDR3 is 17 amino acids long. V lost 5 bases, J lost 0 bases, and 14 bases lay in between. DNA for the CDR3: TGTGCCAGCAGCGCCCGGATTACCCCCTCTGGGGCCAACGTCCTGACTTTC. Its translation is CASSARITPSGANVLTF.

There are many counts of this clonotype. The chain links TRBV6-6 to TRBJ1-1; 8 bases are shared with TRBD1. The germline V gene has CDR1 MNHNY and CDR2 SVGAGI (reference sequence). The CDR3 is 14 residues long. Losses at the gene ends were 0 bases for V and 4 bases for J; bases not matched to a gene: 1. CDR3 DNA sequence: TGTGCCAGCAGTTACTCTGACAGGGGCACTGAAGCTTTCTTT. Encoded protein: CASSYSDRGTEAFF.

Of note for this clonotype: Likely a read error: the CDR3 ends without its conserved phenylalanine or tryptophan. It is unclear where the CDR3 begins or ends on the DNA, so no DNA is shown, and the CDR3 is as TCRdb lists it. This sequence joins TRBV7-8 and TRBJ2-6; TRBD1 reflects the table's D call only, with no check against the DNA. Germline CDR1 is SGHVS and CDR2 is FQNEAQ. The CDR3 contains 13 residues when both ends are counted. Here the CDR3 reads CASSVSGGQFFGA.

This clonotype was counted at least ten times. This chain connects TRBV11-2 to TRBJ1-4, with 7 bases identical to TRBD1. Germline trimming cut 2 bases from V and 6 bases from J; bases unmatched to any gene: 6. CDR1 and CDR2 (germline): SGHAT, FQNNGV. CDR3 length: 15 residues. Here the CDR3 reads CASSLRGQPYEKLFF. In nucleotides, the CDR3 is TGTGCCAGCAGCTTACGGGGACAGCCTTATGAAAAACTGTTTTTT.

Sample share makes this clonotype medium-sized (0.01 to 0.1%). The chain combines TRBV6-1 with TRBJ2-7, with D hard to call. The CDR3 is made up of 13 amino acids. V was trimmed by 7 bases and J by 2 bases, leaving 12 bases between them. CDR1 and CDR2 (germline): MNHNS, SASEGT. The CDR3 DNA is TGTGCCAGCACCGAAAGGTTTACCTACGAGCAGTACTTC. Translating it yields CASTERFTYEQYF.

This clonotype is categorized as medium-sized. The rearrangement joins TRBV12-3 or TRBV12-4 to TRBJ2-5; 9 bases align to TRBD1. CDR3 length: 14 residues. V shed 4 bases and J 5 bases; nucleotides not matched to a gene: 5. The CDR3 region is CASSSLGTGETQYF. The CDR3 region has the DNA TGTGCCAGCAGTTCCCTGGGGACAGGGGAGACCCAGTACTTC.

The chain recombines TRBV9 with TRBJ1-6; maybe TRBD1 (5 bases). CDR3 length equals 14 residues. Germline CDR1 reads SGDLS; CDR2 reads YYNGEE. The V end lost 1 base, the J end lost 5 bases, and 7 bases lay between the germline ends. CDR3 sequence reads: CASSVRQNNSPLHF. In nucleotides, the CDR3 is TGTGCCAGCAGCGTACGACAGAATAATTCACCCCTCCACTTT.